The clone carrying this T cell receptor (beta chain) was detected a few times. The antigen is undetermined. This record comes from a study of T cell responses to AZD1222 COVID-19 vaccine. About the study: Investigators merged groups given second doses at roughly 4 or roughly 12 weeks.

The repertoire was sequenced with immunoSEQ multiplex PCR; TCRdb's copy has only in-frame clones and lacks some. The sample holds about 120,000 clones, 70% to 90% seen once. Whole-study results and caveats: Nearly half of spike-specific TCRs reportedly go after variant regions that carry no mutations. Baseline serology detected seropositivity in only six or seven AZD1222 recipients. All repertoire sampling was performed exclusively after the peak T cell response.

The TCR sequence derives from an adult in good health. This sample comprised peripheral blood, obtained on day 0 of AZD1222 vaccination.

DNA for the CDR3: TGTGCCAGCAGCGTAGGATTGGGGGCAAGTCCCTCTGAAGCTTTCTTT. Residues: CASSVGLGASPSEAFF. V usage is TRBV9 and J usage is TRBJ1-1; a possible D gene is TRBD1 (6 bases). CDR1 is SGDLS, CDR2 YYNGEE, per germline. This CDR3 has 16 residues. V was trimmed by 0 bases and J by 6 bases, leaving 18 bases between them. Supplemented by reference TRBV9 and TRBJ1-1, the full variable domain reads DSGVTQTPKHLITATGQRVTLRCSPRSGDLSVYWYQQSLDQGLQFLIQYYNGEERAKGNILERFSAQQFPDLHSELNLSSLELGDSALYFCASSVGLGASPSEAFFGQGTRLTVV.